This T cell receptor (beta chain) was retrieved from a study of T-cell reconstitution after alpha-beta-depleted transplantation in children. This clonotype was recorded at least ten times. The target antigen is unknown. Preparation of the TCRbeta library involved a method that used unique molecular identifiers. TCRdb fed the PCR reads into MiXCR, producing one record per CDR3 protein. The data hold about 260,000 distinct CDR3 sequences, with approximately 8% observed a single time. Germline V gene lookup returns CDR1 MNHEY and CDR2 SVGAGI. Trimming pared 3 bases from V and 3 bases from J, leaving 11 bases between. CDR3 size: 15 residues. Study results and limitations: Several hundred expanded graft clones reportedly were the source of alpha-beta T cells about two months after transplant. At the one-year point after transplant, T-cell counts and TCRbeta diversity were found to come mostly from T cells that had been newly produced.

The chain has TRBV6-5 and TRBJ2-2, with D perhaps assigned TRBD1 or TRBD2 (5 bases each). Sequencing was performed on PBMCs, mostly from graft donor cells, taken 180 days after TCRalphabeta/CD19-depleted stem cell transplant. The source of this sequence is a male patient younger than 18 who had a stem cell transplant for acute lymphoblastic leukemia, so the T cells may come from the graft donor. This CDR3 reads CASSYMQGDTGELFF. DNA of the CDR3: TGTGCCAGCAGTTATATGCAGGGAGACACCGGGGAGCTGTTTTTT.